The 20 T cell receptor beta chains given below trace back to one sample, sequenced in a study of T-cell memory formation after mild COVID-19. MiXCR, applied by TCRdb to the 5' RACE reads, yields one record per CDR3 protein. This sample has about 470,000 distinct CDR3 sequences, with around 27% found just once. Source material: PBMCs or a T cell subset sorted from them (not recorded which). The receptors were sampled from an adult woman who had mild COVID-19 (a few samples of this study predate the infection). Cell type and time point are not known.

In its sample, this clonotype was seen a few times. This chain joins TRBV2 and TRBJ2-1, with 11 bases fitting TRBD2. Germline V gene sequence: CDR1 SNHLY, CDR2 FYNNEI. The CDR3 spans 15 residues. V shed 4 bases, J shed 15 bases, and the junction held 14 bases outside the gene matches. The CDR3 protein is CASSAEASGRPGRFF. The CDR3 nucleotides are TGTGCCAGCAGTGCGGAGGCTAGCGGGAGGCCTGGCCGGTTCTTC.

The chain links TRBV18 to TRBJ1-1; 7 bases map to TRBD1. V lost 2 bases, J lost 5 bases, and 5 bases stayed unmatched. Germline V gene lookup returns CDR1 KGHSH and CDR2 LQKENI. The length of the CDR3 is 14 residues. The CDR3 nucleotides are TGTGCCAGCTCACCAACCACAGGGGAAACTGAAGCTTTCTTT. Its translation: CASSPTTGETEAFF.

The CDR3 DNA is TGTGCCAGCAGCCCCGCTCTGAACGGCTATGGCTACACCTTC. It codes for CASSPALNGYGYTF. The chain combines TRBV7-2 with TRBJ1-2; D not certain. Per the germline V gene, CDR1 is SGHTA and CDR2 is FQGNSA. V lost 5 bases and J 4 bases, leaving 14 bases between the germline ends. The length of the CDR3 is 14 residues.

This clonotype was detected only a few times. The CDR3 coding sequence is TGTGCCAGCAGCCAGTCGGGACAGGGGGCCCTTAGGCAACTGTTTTTT. The encoded protein is CASSQSGQGALRQLFF. The V call is TRBV4-2, the J call TRBJ1-4; 12 bases align to TRBD1. This CDR3 spans 16 amino acids. V was clipped by 3 bases and J by 12 bases; unmatched bases: 11. Germline CDR1 LGHNA, CDR2 YNFKEQ.

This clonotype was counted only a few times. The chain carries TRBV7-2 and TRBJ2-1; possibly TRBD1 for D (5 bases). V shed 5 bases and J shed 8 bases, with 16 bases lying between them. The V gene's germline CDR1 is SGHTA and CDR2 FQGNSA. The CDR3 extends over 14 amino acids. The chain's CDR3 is CASSITSRAHEQFF. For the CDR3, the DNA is TGTGCCAGCAGCATAACATCCAGGGCTCATGAGCAGTTCTTC. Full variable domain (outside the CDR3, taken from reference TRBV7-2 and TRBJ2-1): GAGVSQSPSNKVTEKGKDVELRCDPISGHTALYWYRQSLGQGLEFLIYFQGNSAPDKSGLPSDRFSAERTGGSVSTLTIQRTQQEDSAVYLCASSITSRAHEQFFGPGTRLTVL.

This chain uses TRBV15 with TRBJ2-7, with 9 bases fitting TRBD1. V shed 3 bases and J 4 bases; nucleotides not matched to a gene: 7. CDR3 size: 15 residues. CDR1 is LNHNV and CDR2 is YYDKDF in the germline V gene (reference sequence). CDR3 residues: CATSSPTGGLYEQYF. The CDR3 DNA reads TGTGCCACCAGCAGTCCGACAGGGGGGTTGTACGAGCAGTACTTC.

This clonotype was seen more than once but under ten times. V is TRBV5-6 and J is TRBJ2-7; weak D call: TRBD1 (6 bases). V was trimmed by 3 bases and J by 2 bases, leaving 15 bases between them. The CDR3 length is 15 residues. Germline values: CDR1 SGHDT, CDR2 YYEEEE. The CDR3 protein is CASSSRARGPYEQYF. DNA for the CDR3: TGTGCCAGCAGCTCTCGGGCCAGGGGCCCCTACGAGCAGTACTTC.

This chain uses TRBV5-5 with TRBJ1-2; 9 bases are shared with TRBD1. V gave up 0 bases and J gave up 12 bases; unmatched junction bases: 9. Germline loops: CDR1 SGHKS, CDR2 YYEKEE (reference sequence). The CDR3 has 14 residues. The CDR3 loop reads CASSLDHRGRRDTF. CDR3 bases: TGTGCCAGCAGCTTGGACCACAGGGGGCGCCGGGACACCTTC.

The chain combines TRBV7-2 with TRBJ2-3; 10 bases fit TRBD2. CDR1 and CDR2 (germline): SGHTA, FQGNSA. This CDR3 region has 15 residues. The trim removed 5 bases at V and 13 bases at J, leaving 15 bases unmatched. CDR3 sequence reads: CASSLVTSGAQREYF. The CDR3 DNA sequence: TGTGCCAGCAGCCTCGTTACTAGCGGGGCCCAGAGGGAGTATTTT.

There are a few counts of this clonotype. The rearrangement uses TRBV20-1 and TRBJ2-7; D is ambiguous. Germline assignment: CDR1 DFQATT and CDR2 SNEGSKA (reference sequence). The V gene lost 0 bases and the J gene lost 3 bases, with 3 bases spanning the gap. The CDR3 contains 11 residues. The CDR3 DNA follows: TGCAGTGCTAGAGAAAGCTACGAGCAGTACTTC. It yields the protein CSARESYEQYF.

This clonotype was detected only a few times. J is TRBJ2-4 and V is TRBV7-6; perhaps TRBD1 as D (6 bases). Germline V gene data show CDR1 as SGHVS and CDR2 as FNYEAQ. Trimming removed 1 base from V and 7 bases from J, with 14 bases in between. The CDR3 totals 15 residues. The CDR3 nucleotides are TGTGCCAGCAGCTTAGAACAGGGTCAATGGAACATTCAGTACTTC. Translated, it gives CASSLEQGQWNIQYF.

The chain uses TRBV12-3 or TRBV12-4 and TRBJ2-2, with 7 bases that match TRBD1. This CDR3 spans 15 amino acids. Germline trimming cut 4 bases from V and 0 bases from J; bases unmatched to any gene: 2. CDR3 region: CASSYQGANTGELFF. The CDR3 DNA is TGTGCCAGCAGTTACCAGGGGGCGAACACCGGGGAGCTGTTTTTT.

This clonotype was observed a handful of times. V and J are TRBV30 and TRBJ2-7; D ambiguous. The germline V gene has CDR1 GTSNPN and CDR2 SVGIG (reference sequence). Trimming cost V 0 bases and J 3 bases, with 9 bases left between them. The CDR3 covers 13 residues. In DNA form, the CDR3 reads TGTGCCTGGAGTGTAGCTCAGCTCTACGAGCAGTACTTC. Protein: CAWSVAQLYEQYF.

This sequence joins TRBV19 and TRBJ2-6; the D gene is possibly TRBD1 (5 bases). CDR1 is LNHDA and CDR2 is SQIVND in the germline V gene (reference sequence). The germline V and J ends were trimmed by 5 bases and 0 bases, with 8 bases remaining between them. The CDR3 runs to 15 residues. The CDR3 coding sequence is TGTGCCAGTAGTCCGACAGTCTCTGGGGCCAACGTCCTGACTTTC. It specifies CASSPTVSGANVLTF.

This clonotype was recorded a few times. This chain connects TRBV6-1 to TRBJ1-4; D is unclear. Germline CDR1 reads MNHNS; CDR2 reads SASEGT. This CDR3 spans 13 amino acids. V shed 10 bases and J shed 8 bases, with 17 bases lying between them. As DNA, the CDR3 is TGTGCCACCACCAGAACAAGGAGGGAAAAACTGTTTTTT. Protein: CATTRTRREKLFF.

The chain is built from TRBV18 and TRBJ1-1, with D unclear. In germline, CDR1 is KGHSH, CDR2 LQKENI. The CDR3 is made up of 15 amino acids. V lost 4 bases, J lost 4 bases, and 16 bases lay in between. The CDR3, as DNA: TGTGCCAGCTCACAGCGGACTCTACAAAGCACTGAAGCTTTCTTT. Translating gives CASSQRTLQSTEAFF. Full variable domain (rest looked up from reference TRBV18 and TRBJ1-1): NAGVMQNPRHLVRRRGQEARLRCSPMKGHSHVYWYRQLPEEGLKFMVYLQKENIIDESGMPKERFSAEFPKEGPSILRIQQVVRGDSAAYFCASSQRTLQSTEAFFGQGTRLTVV.

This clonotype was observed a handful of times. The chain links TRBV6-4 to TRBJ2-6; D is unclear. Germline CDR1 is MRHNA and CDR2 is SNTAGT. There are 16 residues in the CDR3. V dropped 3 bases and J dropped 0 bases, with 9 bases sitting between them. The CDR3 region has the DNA TGTGCCAGCAGTGAAAATCCTAGCTCTGGGGCCAACGTCCTGACTTTC. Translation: CASSENPSSGANVLTF.

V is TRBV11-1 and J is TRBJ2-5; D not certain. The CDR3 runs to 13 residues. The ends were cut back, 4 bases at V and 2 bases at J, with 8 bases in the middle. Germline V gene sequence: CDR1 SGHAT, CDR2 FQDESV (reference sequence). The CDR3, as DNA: TGTGCCAGCAGCTCGGGTTGGCAAGAGACCCAGTACTTC. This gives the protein CASSSGWQETQYF.

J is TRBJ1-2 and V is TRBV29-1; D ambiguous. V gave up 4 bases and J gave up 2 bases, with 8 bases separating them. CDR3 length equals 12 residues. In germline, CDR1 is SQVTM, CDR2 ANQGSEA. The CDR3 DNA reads TGCAGCGTTGGGTCGCAGAACTATGGCTACACCTTC. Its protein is CSVGSQNYGYTF.

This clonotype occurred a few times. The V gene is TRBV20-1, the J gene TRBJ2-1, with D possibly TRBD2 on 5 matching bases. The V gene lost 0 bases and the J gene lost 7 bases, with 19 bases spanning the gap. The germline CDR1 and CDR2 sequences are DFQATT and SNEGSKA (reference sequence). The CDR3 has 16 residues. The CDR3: CSARDRLAPLLNEQFF. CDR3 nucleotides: TGCAGTGCTAGAGATAGGCTAGCCCCTTTGTTGAATGAGCAGTTCTTC.